These T cell receptor beta chains were read from a single sample in a study of blood T cell repertoires in COVID-19. The data were produced by immunoSEQ multiplex PCR, yet TCRdb's version contains in-frame clones alone and is incomplete. The sample comprises 200,000 to 250,000 clones, nearly 90% of which are singletons, and approximately 11% rests with the top ten. Sequencing was performed on PBMCs or T cells enriched from blood (not recorded which). The source is a man younger than 45 who had recovered from COVID-19. Each CDR3 is given with its conserved first and last residue. The listing skips clone size in some rows; elsewhere it reads once, few, many or a size class.

>once|TRBJ2-7|TRBV11-3
CASSLDGSSYEQYF
>-|TRBJ2-7|TRBV5-6
CASSGLTYEQYF
>-|TRBJ1-1|TRBV29-1
CSGGQSMNTEAFF
>-|TRBJ1-1|TRBV6-2/TRBV6-3
CASSNPGSEAFF
>-|TRBJ1-5|TRBV10-3
CAISESGALTGGGQPQHF
>-|TRBJ1-2|TRBV4-1
CATRGGVYGYTF
>few|TRBJ2-7|TRBV7-6
CASSSSHYEQYF
>-|TRBJ2-1|TRBV5-1
CASTEGLYFNEQFF
>-|TRBJ2-7|TRBV3-1/TRBV3-2
CASSNRGLYEQYF
>-|TRBJ2-7|TRBV7-2
CASSRDIYEQYF
>-|TRBJ1-2|TRBV6-5
CASRNSRDTYWGYTF
>-|TRBJ2-7|TRBV18
CASSPLGQGYEQYF
>many|TRBJ2-7|TRBV6-1
CASSEGDRPYEQYF
>-|TRBJ2-7|TRBV6-5
CASSYGGEGEYEQYF
>-|TRBJ1-2|TRBV28
CASSQTGVFNYGYTF
>-|TRBJ1-5|TRBV6-6
CASSSQDRGSNQPQHF
>-|TRBJ2-1|TRBV2
CASSSSSGTINDEQFF
>once|TRBJ2-5|TRBV5-1
CASSLVGETQYF
>-|TRBJ1-5|TRBV27
CASSLYYRERWDQPQHF
>-|TRBJ2-1|TRBV30
CAWSVPGQGKNEQFF
>once|TRBJ2-3|TRBV28
CASSFPGDTDTQYF
>-|TRBJ2-7|TRBV18
CASSKPGLAGDKQYF
>-|TRBJ1-1|TRBV3-1/TRBV3-2
CASSQDARATEAFF
>once|TRBJ2-7|TRBV11-2
CASSRGGYVSEQYF
>once|TRBJ1-1|TRBV3-1/TRBV3-2
CASSVRFMNTEAFF
>-|TRBJ2-1|TRBV4-2
CASSQVFGTNYNEQFF
>-|TRBJ1-2|TRBV4-1
CASSQVAGTVLYGYTF
>-|TRBJ2-2|TRBV19
CASSPGPGRAELFF
>-|TRBJ2-1|TRBV27
CASRTGTSDYNEQFF
>once|TRBJ1-1|TRBV9
CASSGSREKGRKGAEAFF
>-|TRBJ2-6|TRBV5-1
CASSRPPGQLSGANVLTF
>-|TRBJ1-6|TRBV9
CASSVGGTGVNSPLHF
>-|TRBJ2-6|TRBV30
CAWSSHGVGINSRSGANVLTF
>-|TRBJ2-1|TRBV12-3/TRBV12-4
CASSPAGIYEQFF
>-|TRBJ2-1|TRBV7-9
CASSFETGVHEQFF
>-|TRBJ2-7|TRBV18
CASSPGAVTYEQYF
>-|TRBJ2-7|TRBV28
CASSSTGFSGEQYF
>-|TRBJ1-4|TRBV5-1
CASTSGNEKLFF
>-|TRBJ2-7|TRBV18
CASSLRGGYEQYF
>-|TRBJ2-5|TRBV19
CASSSTLQETQYF
>-|TRBJ2-2|TRBV6-6
CASRPSDRANTGELFF
>-|TRBJ1-4|TRBV2
CASTIAQGLNEKLFF
>-|TRBJ1-5|TRBV19
CASSILVADSNQPQHF
>-|TRBJ2-3|TRBV9
CASSVAPLAGATDTQYF
>-|TRBJ1-5|TRBV7-9
CASSSQGQPQHF